A selection of T cell receptor beta chains follows, all from one sample in a study of blood T cell repertoires in COVID-19. This table comes from immunoSEQ multiplex PCR, and its TCRdb copy is limited to in-frame clones, with some not included. This table has about 280,000 clones, about nine tenths appearing once. The sequencing sample was made of PBMCs or T cells enriched from blood (not recorded which). Every receptor here comes from a woman aged 25 to 39 with acute COVID-19. Both conserved end residues are part of each CDR3. D genes are given only for firm matches. Some rows have no size entry. The others give once, few or many, or a class for an expanded clone.

D gene: TRBD2
V gene: TRBV5-4
clone size: .
J gene: TRBJ2-1
CDR3 DNA: TGTGCCAGCACCATCGGACTAGCGGGAGTTATCTCCTACAATGAGCAGTTCTTC
CDR3 protein: CASTIGLAGVISYNEQFF

D gene: .
V gene: TRBV29-1
clone size: .
J gene: TRBJ1-1
CDR3 DNA: TGCAGCGTTGAAGACAGGGCGCTATCTGAAGCTTTCTTT
CDR3 protein: CSVEDRALSEAFF

D gene: .
V gene: TRBV19
clone size: .
J gene: TRBJ1-2
CDR3 DNA: TGTGCCAGTAGGGAGGGGACGTTGGGCTATGGCTACACCTTC
CDR3 protein: CASREGTLGYGYTF

D gene: TRBD2
V gene: TRBV5-4
clone size: once
J gene: TRBJ2-7
CDR3 DNA: TGTGCCAGCAGCTTAAGCGGGAGTGGCGAGCAGTACTTC
CDR3 protein: CASSLSGSGEQYF

D gene: .
V gene: TRBV15
clone size: .
J gene: TRBJ2-1
CDR3 DNA: TGTGCCACCAGCCAAATTAGCGGTCTCTACAATGAGCAGTTCTTC
CDR3 protein: CATSQISGLYNEQFF

D gene: TRBD1
V gene: TRBV25-1
clone size: .
J gene: TRBJ2-1
CDR3 DNA: TGTGCCAGCAGTGACAGGGGGCGAGGCAATGAGCAGTTCTTC
CDR3 protein: CASSDRGRGNEQFF

D gene: .
V gene: TRBV19
clone size: .
J gene: TRBJ1-1
CDR3 DNA: TGTGCCAGTGCCTCCCGAGGGTGGACTGAAGCTTTCTTT
CDR3 protein: CASASRGWTEAFF

D gene: .
V gene: TRBV7-8
clone size: .
J gene: TRBJ1-5
CDR3 DNA: TGTGCCAGCAGCTTGGGAGGTTATAGCAATCAGCCCCAGCATTTT
CDR3 protein: CASSLGGYSNQPQHF

D gene: .
V gene: TRBV7-7
clone size: .
J gene: TRBJ2-5
CDR3 DNA: TGTGCCAGCAGCTTAGACGTCCGGGAGACCCAGTACTTC
CDR3 protein: CASSLDVRETQYF

D gene: .
V gene: TRBV3-1/TRBV3-2
clone size: .
J gene: TRBJ2-1
CDR3 DNA: TGTGCCAGCAGCCGCCTTAACAGGCTTTACAATGAGCAGTTCTTC
CDR3 protein: CASSRLNRLYNEQFF

D gene: TRBD1
V gene: TRBV27
clone size: .
J gene: TRBJ1-6
CDR3 DNA: TGTGCCAGCAGGTATACAGGGGGAGAGTCACCCCTCCACTTT
CDR3 protein: CASRYTGGESPLHF

D gene: TRBD2
V gene: TRBV4-2
clone size: .
J gene: TRBJ2-7
CDR3 DNA: TGTGCCAGCAGCCCGACGGGCAGCGGGAGAGACGAGCAGTACTTC
CDR3 protein: CASSPTGSGRDEQYF

D gene: .
V gene: TRBV7-8
clone size: .
J gene: TRBJ1-2
CDR3 DNA: TGTGCCAGCAGCTTAGGGCCCCCGACTAACTATGGCTACACCTTC
CDR3 protein: CASSLGPPTNYGYTF

D gene: TRBD2
V gene: TRBV28
clone size: .
J gene: TRBJ2-3
CDR3 DNA: TGTGCCAGCAGTTCCCCTTCCTCGGGACTAGCGGGAGAGGTCGCAGATACGCAGTATTTT
CDR3 protein: CASSSPSSGLAGEVADTQYF

D gene: .
V gene: TRBV3-1/TRBV3-2
clone size: .
J gene: TRBJ1-5
CDR3 DNA: TGTGCCAGCAGCCCGCAGGCTCCGGGGATTGAGCCCCAGCATTTT
CDR3 protein: CASSPQAPGIEPQHF

D gene: TRBD2
V gene: TRBV7-2
clone size: .
J gene: TRBJ2-2
CDR3 DNA: TGTGCCAGCAGAAGACTAGCGGGAGGTTCGGGTACCGGGGAGCTGTTTTTT
CDR3 protein: CASRRLAGGSGTGELFF

D gene: .
V gene: TRBV27
clone size: .
J gene: TRBJ1-5
CDR3 DNA: TGTGCCAGCAGTTTGTCAGGGTTTCAGCCCCAGCATTTT
CDR3 protein: CASSLSGFQPQHF

D gene: TRBD1
V gene: TRBV28
clone size: .
J gene: TRBJ1-5
CDR3 DNA: TGTGCCAGCAGTCTGGGACAGGGGCTGGGGCAGCCCCAGCATTTT
CDR3 protein: CASSLGQGLGQPQHF

D gene: .
V gene: TRBV28
clone size: .
J gene: TRBJ2-2
CDR3 DNA: TGTGCCAGCAGTTTCTCGGACAGAGGCACCGGGGAGCTGTTTTTT
CDR3 protein: CASSFSDRGTGELFF

D gene: .
V gene: TRBV4-1
clone size: .
J gene: TRBJ1-2
CDR3 DNA: TGCGCCAGCAGCCAAAAAGCGGGGGATGGAGGTGGCTACACCTTC
CDR3 protein: CASSQKAGDGGGYTF

D gene: .
V gene: TRBV24-1
clone size: .
J gene: TRBJ1-5
CDR3 DNA: TGTGCCACCAGTGATAGGAGGCAGCCCCAGCATTTT
CDR3 protein: CATSDRRQPQHF

D gene: .
V gene: TRBV4-3
clone size: .
J gene: TRBJ2-1
CDR3 DNA: TGCGCCAGCAGCCAAGAGCAGGGACTCTGGAATGAGCAGTTCTTC
CDR3 protein: CASSQEQGLWNEQFF

D gene: TRBD1
V gene: TRBV7-9
clone size: .
J gene: TRBJ2-2
CDR3 DNA: TGTGCCAGCGACAGGGGCACCGGGGAGCTGTTTTTT
CDR3 protein: CASDRGTGELFF

D gene: .
V gene: TRBV9
clone size: .
J gene: TRBJ2-2
CDR3 DNA: TGTGCCAGCAGCGCTAGACTAGTTTTTCAGAACACCGGGGAGCTGTTTTTT
CDR3 protein: CASSARLVFQNTGELFF

D gene: TRBD1
V gene: TRBV11-2
clone size: .
J gene: TRBJ2-7
CDR3 DNA: TGTGCCAGCAGCTTAGTAAGGACAGGGTTACGTCTCGCCGAGCAGTACTTC
CDR3 protein: CASSLVRTGLRLAEQYF

D gene: .
V gene: TRBV19
clone size: .
J gene: TRBJ2-2
CDR3 DNA: TGTGCCAGTAGTATAGTGGCAGCGAACACCGGGGAGCTGTTTTTT
CDR3 protein: CASSIVAANTGELFF

D gene: TRBD2
V gene: TRBV2
clone size: .
J gene: TRBJ2-1
CDR3 DNA: TGTGCTTACTATGACCCTAAGCGGGAGAAAAATGAGCAGTTCTTC
CDR3 protein: CAYYDPKREKNEQFF

D gene: .
V gene: TRBV28
clone size: .
J gene: TRBJ2-7
CDR3 DNA: TGTGTCAGCAGCTCCTCAACCCGGACATCGTCTTACTACGAGCAGTACTTC
CDR3 protein: CVSSSSTRTSSYYEQYF

D gene: TRBD1
V gene: TRBV19
clone size: .
J gene: TRBJ2-7
CDR3 DNA: TGTGCCAGTAGTACACCGGGACAGGGGGAGCAGTACTTC
CDR3 protein: CASSTPGQGEQYF

D gene: .
V gene: TRBV27
clone size: .
J gene: TRBJ1-5
CDR3 DNA: TGTGCCAGCAGTTCGGGTAGTCAGCCCCAGCATTTT
CDR3 protein: CASSSGSQPQHF

D gene: .
V gene: TRBV9
clone size: .
J gene: TRBJ2-3
CDR3 DNA: TGTGCCAGCAGCGCCTACGGCGGGCTCACAGATACGCAGTATTTT
CDR3 protein: CASSAYGGLTDTQYF

D gene: .
V gene: TRBV6-5
clone size: .
J gene: TRBJ1-6
CDR3 DNA: TGTGCCAGCAGTTACTCAGGGGTATCCTATAATTCACCCCTCCACTTT
CDR3 protein: CASSYSGVSYNSPLHF

D gene: TRBD1
V gene: TRBV14
clone size: .
J gene: TRBJ2-1
CDR3 DNA: TGTGCCAGCAGCCCGACAGGGGGTTGGCATGAGCAGTTCTTC
CDR3 protein: CASSPTGGWHEQFF

D gene: .
V gene: TRBV7-9
clone size: .
J gene: TRBJ1-5
CDR3 DNA: TGTGCCAGCAGCTTAGCAAGTGGAGGGGGCAATCAGCCCCAGCATTTT
CDR3 protein: CASSLASGGGNQPQHF

D gene: TRBD2
V gene: TRBV27
clone size: .
J gene: TRBJ2-3
CDR3 DNA: TGTGCCAGCAGCCAAATCGGGACTAGCGGAGATACGCAGTATTTT
CDR3 protein: CASSQIGTSGDTQYF

D gene: TRBD2
V gene: TRBV29-1
clone size: once
J gene: TRBJ2-1
CDR3 DNA: TGCAGCGTTGACGCGGGAGGCTGGGGCCGGTCCTACAATGAGCAGTTCTTC
CDR3 protein: CSVDAGGWGRSYNEQFF

D gene: TRBD2
V gene: TRBV27
clone size: .
J gene: TRBJ2-7
CDR3 DNA: TGTGCCAGCAGTTTAAGGGCGGGAGGGTACAACGAGCAGTACTTC
CDR3 protein: CASSLRAGGYNEQYF

D gene: TRBD2
V gene: TRBV19
clone size: .
J gene: TRBJ2-7
CDR3 DNA: TGTGCCAGTAACCCGGGACTAGCCTACGAGCAGTACTTC
CDR3 protein: CASNPGLAYEQYF

D gene: .
V gene: TRBV13
clone size: .
J gene: TRBJ1-4
CDR3 DNA: TGTGCCAGCAGCGTTGAGGGTTCTGAAAAACTGTTTTTT
CDR3 protein: CASSVEGSEKLFF

D gene: TRBD1
V gene: TRBV6-5
clone size: .
J gene: TRBJ2-5
CDR3 DNA: TGTGCCAGCAGGAACTCTGGACAGGGCCAGTACTTC
CDR3 protein: CASRNSGQGQYF

D gene: .
V gene: TRBV11-3
clone size: .
J gene: TRBJ2-7
CDR3 DNA: TGTGCCAGCAGCCTAGGTGAGACATCGGTCTACGAGCAGTACTTC
CDR3 protein: CASSLGETSVYEQYF

D gene: TRBD2
V gene: TRBV28
clone size: .
J gene: TRBJ2-2
CDR3 DNA: TGTGCCAGCACCCCTACCAGGTGGCGGGAGTGGACCGGGGAGCTGTTTTTT
CDR3 protein: CASTPTRWREWTGELFF

D gene: .
V gene: TRBV6-2/TRBV6-3
clone size: .
J gene: TRBJ1-6
CDR3 DNA: TGTGCCAGCAGTTACCCCCTCGATAATTCACCCCTCCACTTT
CDR3 protein: CASSYPLDNSPLHF

D gene: TRBD1
V gene: TRBV14
clone size: .
J gene: TRBJ1-2
CDR3 DNA: TGTGCCAGCAGCCCTACCCGGAGGGACAGGGGAATATATGGCTACACCTTC
CDR3 protein: CASSPTRRDRGIYGYTF

D gene: TRBD1
V gene: TRBV7-9
clone size: .
J gene: TRBJ1-2
CDR3 DNA: TGTGCCAGCAGCTCACAGGGGGCCCGATATGGCTACACCTTC
CDR3 protein: CASSSQGARYGYTF

D gene: .
V gene: TRBV11-2
clone size: .
J gene: TRBJ2-5
CDR3 DNA: TGTGCCAGCAGCTTAACTATCGGCCCAGCAGAGACCCAGTACTTC
CDR3 protein: CASSLTIGPAETQYF

D gene: TRBD1
V gene: TRBV5-6
clone size: .
J gene: TRBJ1-2
CDR3 DNA: TGTGCCAGCAGCTGGGACAGGGCCGACTATGGCTACACCTTC
CDR3 protein: CASSWDRADYGYTF

D gene: TRBD1
V gene: TRBV6-5
clone size: .
J gene: TRBJ2-7
CDR3 DNA: TGTGCCAGCAGGACAGGGAACGAGCAGTACTTC
CDR3 protein: CASRTGNEQYF

D gene: TRBD2
V gene: TRBV7-2
clone size: .
J gene: TRBJ2-1
CDR3 DNA: TGTGCCAGCAGCTCCTATCATCCAGAGAGCGGGAGGGAGAATGAGCAGTTCTTC
CDR3 protein: CASSSYHPESGRENEQFF